The clone carrying this T cell receptor (beta chain) was detected ten times or more. Its antigen is still unknown. Germline values: CDR1 MDHEN, CDR2 SYDVKM. Trimming took 3 bases from V and 7 from J, leaving 7 bases between them. The length of the CDR3 is 12 residues. The entry originates in a study of early T cells in non-severe SARS-CoV-2 infection. Study-level results: Anti-spike CD8 responses were favored in VDJdb matching, and private and CD4 specificities were missed.

TCRdb fed the 5' RACE reads into MiXCR, producing one record per CDR3 protein. The sample records about 52,000 distinct CDR3 sequences, 8.2% being singletons. The chain combines TRBV28 with TRBJ1-3, with D hard to call. The sequence came from an adult who was a healthcare worker with PCR-confirmed SARS-CoV-2 infection or an uninfected control (not recorded which). Sequenced material: whole blood. CDR3 protein: CASSFIYNTIYF. The CDR3, as DNA: TGTGCCAGCAGTTTTATTTATAACACCATATATTTT.